A selection of T cell receptor beta chains follows, all from one sample in a study of PD-1 blockade in classical Hodgkin lymphoma. The protocol was immunoSEQ multiplex PCR, while the TCRdb copy is restricted to in-frame clones and leaves out a portion. Of approximately 100,000 clones detected, over 85% appear once; the ten largest clones hold roughly 2.8%. This specimen was peripheral blood mononuclear cells (PBMCs), taken at baseline. The source is a human donor with classical Hodgkin lymphoma. Both conserved end residues are part of each CDR3. The D gene is left open where the match is weak. Clone size, where shown, is once, few, many, or a class for clones that have expanded.

CDR3nt: TGCGCCAGCAGAGGACTTTATGAGGCAGATACGCAGTATTTT
CDR3aa: CASRGLYEADTQYF
v_gene: TRBV5-1
abundance: once
d_gene: -
j_gene: TRBJ2-3

CDR3nt: TGTGCCTCCCAGGGCAGGACTAGCGGGGCCTACAATGAGCAGTTCTTC
CDR3aa: CASQGRTSGAYNEQFF
v_gene: TRBV19
abundance: -
d_gene: TRBD2
j_gene: TRBJ2-1

CDR3nt: TGTGCCAGCAGTTTATTCCAGGGGGCTCATGGCTACACCTTC
CDR3aa: CASSLFQGAHGYTF
v_gene: TRBV27
abundance: once
d_gene: TRBD1
j_gene: TRBJ1-2

CDR3nt: TGCAGCGTTGAAGTCCCGGGAACAGATACGCAGTATTTT
CDR3aa: CSVEVPGTDTQYF
v_gene: TRBV29-1
abundance: -
d_gene: -
j_gene: TRBJ2-3

CDR3nt: TGTGCAAGTCGCCGACCGGGACAGGGAGGTTGTGGCAATCAGCCCCAGCATTTT
CDR3aa: CASRRPGQGGCGNQPQHF
v_gene: TRBV12-2
abundance: -
d_gene: -
j_gene: TRBJ1-5

CDR3nt: TGCGCCAGCAGCCAAGTCCTTCAGGGGATCTCTGGAAACACCATATATTTT
CDR3aa: CASSQVLQGISGNTIYF
v_gene: TRBV4-1
abundance: -
d_gene: -
j_gene: TRBJ1-3

CDR3nt: TGTGCCAGCAGTTTTCCACAGGGTCCCCAGAACACTGAAGCTTTCTTT
CDR3aa: CASSFPQGPQNTEAFF
v_gene: TRBV28
abundance: -
d_gene: -
j_gene: TRBJ1-1

CDR3nt: TGTGCCTGGAGTGTCATTATCTACGAGCAGTACTTC
CDR3aa: CAWSVIIYEQYF
v_gene: TRBV30
abundance: -
d_gene: -
j_gene: TRBJ2-7

CDR3nt: TGCGCCAGCAGTGTTAAGCGGGCAGGCCTGTTCTCCTACAATGAGCAGTTCTTC
CDR3aa: CASSVKRAGLFSYNEQFF
v_gene: TRBV10-1
abundance: -
d_gene: -
j_gene: TRBJ2-1

CDR3nt: TGTGCCAGCAGCTTTAGCGGAGATACGCAGTATTTT
CDR3aa: CASSFSGDTQYF
v_gene: TRBV7-9
abundance: -
d_gene: -
j_gene: TRBJ2-3

CDR3nt: TGCAGCGTTGAGTGGGGAACTAATGAAAAACTGTTTTTT
CDR3aa: CSVEWGTNEKLFF
v_gene: TRBV29-1
abundance: -
d_gene: -
j_gene: TRBJ1-4

CDR3nt: TGTGCAGCGACAGGGACTAGCACCGGGGAGCTGTTTTTT
CDR3aa: CAATGTSTGELFF
v_gene: TRBV30
abundance: -
d_gene: -
j_gene: TRBJ2-2

CDR3nt: TGTGCTAGCAGCTTAGCCCCCCCGGGACTAGCGGGAGAACACTACGAGCAGTACTTC
CDR3aa: CASSLAPPGLAGEHYEQYF
v_gene: TRBV7-7
abundance: -
d_gene: TRBD2
j_gene: TRBJ2-7

CDR3nt: TGTGCCAGCAACCCCCCCACAGGGGGCAGTGGCTACACCTTC
CDR3aa: CASNPPTGGSGYTF
v_gene: TRBV9
abundance: -
d_gene: TRBD1
j_gene: TRBJ1-2

CDR3nt: TGTGCCAGCAGTTCCGGGCGGAGGGAGACCCAGTACTTC
CDR3aa: CASSSGRRETQYF
v_gene: TRBV6-5
abundance: -
d_gene: -
j_gene: TRBJ2-5

CDR3nt: TGTGCCAGCAGCTTAGGAGGGGGAATAAGGAACATTCAGTACTTC
CDR3aa: CASSLGGGIRNIQYF
v_gene: TRBV7-2
abundance: -
d_gene: -
j_gene: TRBJ2-4

CDR3nt: TGTGCTAGTGGTCCGGACAGGGCTGGCTACACCTTC
CDR3aa: CASGPDRAGYTF
v_gene: TRBV12-5
abundance: -
d_gene: TRBD1
j_gene: TRBJ1-2

CDR3nt: TGCGCCAGCAGCCAAGAAGTCACAGGGCGATTGGGAAACACCATATATTTT
CDR3aa: CASSQEVTGRLGNTIYF
v_gene: TRBV4-1
abundance: -
d_gene: -
j_gene: TRBJ1-3

CDR3nt: TGTGCCAGCAGCTTGGGGTGGGGCGCGACCGGGGAGCTGTTTTTT
CDR3aa: CASSLGWGATGELFF
v_gene: TRBV7-9
abundance: once
d_gene: -
j_gene: TRBJ2-2

CDR3nt: TGTGCCATCAGGGACAGGGGACACTACGAGCAGTACTTC
CDR3aa: CAIRDRGHYEQYF
v_gene: TRBV10-3
abundance: few
d_gene: TRBD1
j_gene: TRBJ2-7

CDR3nt: TGTGCCAGCAGCTTAGCCCCCCTTTTAACTCAGCCCCAGCATTTT
CDR3aa: CASSLAPLLTQPQHF
v_gene: TRBV7-2
abundance: -
d_gene: -
j_gene: TRBJ1-5

CDR3nt: TGTGCCAGCAGCACCCATTTAGCGGGGAACACAGATACGCAGTATTTT
CDR3aa: CASSTHLAGNTDTQYF
v_gene: TRBV27
abundance: -
d_gene: TRBD2
j_gene: TRBJ2-3

CDR3nt: TGTGCCAGCAGCTTAGCCCTGGGTTGGGGCTACACCTTC
CDR3aa: CASSLALGWGYTF
v_gene: TRBV7-9
abundance: -
d_gene: -
j_gene: TRBJ1-2

CDR3nt: TGTGCCTGGATTCCGGGGGTCAACTATGGCTACACCTTC
CDR3aa: CAWIPGVNYGYTF
v_gene: TRBV30
abundance: -
d_gene: -
j_gene: TRBJ1-2

CDR3nt: TGTGCCAGCAGCCACCTTTACGGGATGACACAGGGGAATAGCAATCAGCCCCAGCATTTT
CDR3aa: CASSHLYGMTQGNSNQPQHF
v_gene: TRBV14
abundance: -
d_gene: TRBD1
j_gene: TRBJ1-5

CDR3nt: TGTGCCAGCAGTTTATTAGAGGGACAGGTTGAAAAACTGTTTTTT
CDR3aa: CASSLLEGQVEKLFF
v_gene: TRBV28
abundance: -
d_gene: TRBD1
j_gene: TRBJ1-4

CDR3nt: TGCAGCGTTAGCAGAGACACGGAAAACATTCAGTACTTC
CDR3aa: CSVSRDTENIQYF
v_gene: TRBV29-1
abundance: -
d_gene: -
j_gene: TRBJ2-4

CDR3nt: TGTGCCAGCAGCATTCCCGGGACTAGCGGGAGTGGAGAGCAGTACTTC
CDR3aa: CASSIPGTSGSGEQYF
v_gene: TRBV7-8
abundance: -
d_gene: TRBD2
j_gene: TRBJ2-7

CDR3nt: TGTGCCAGCAGTGAACAGGGGGCGCCTAATGAAAAACTGTTTTTT
CDR3aa: CASSEQGAPNEKLFF
v_gene: TRBV6-4
abundance: few
d_gene: TRBD1
j_gene: TRBJ1-4

CDR3nt: TGTGCCAGCAGCCAACAAAAACCAGATACGCAGTATTTT
CDR3aa: CASSQQKPDTQYF
v_gene: TRBV9
abundance: -
d_gene: -
j_gene: TRBJ2-3

CDR3nt: TGTGCCAGCAGCCAAGTGGGCGGGAGTGGGGGCTCCTACAATGAGCAGTTCTTC
CDR3aa: CASSQVGGSGGSYNEQFF
v_gene: TRBV4-2
abundance: -
d_gene: TRBD2
j_gene: TRBJ2-1

CDR3nt: TGTGCCAGCAGCGGCGAACCGGGACGGGTGCGCCAAGAGACCCAGTACTTC
CDR3aa: CASSGEPGRVRQETQYF
v_gene: TRBV5-6
abundance: -
d_gene: -
j_gene: TRBJ2-5

CDR3nt: TGTGCCAGCAGCTTAGTGAACGAGGAAGAGACCCAGTACTTC
CDR3aa: CASSLVNEEETQYF
v_gene: TRBV11-2
abundance: -
d_gene: -
j_gene: TRBJ2-5

CDR3nt: TGTGCCTGGCAGGGGGGAGCCAAAAACATTCAGTACTTC
CDR3aa: CAWQGGAKNIQYF
v_gene: TRBV30
abundance: -
d_gene: -
j_gene: TRBJ2-4

CDR3nt: TGTGCCAGCAGCCCCGATTCCTACTATGGCTACACCTTC
CDR3aa: CASSPDSYYGYTF
v_gene: TRBV27
abundance: -
d_gene: -
j_gene: TRBJ1-2

CDR3nt: TGTGCCAGTTACACGGGTAACGAGCAGTACTTC
CDR3aa: CASYTGNEQYF
v_gene: TRBV27
abundance: -
d_gene: -
j_gene: TRBJ2-7

CDR3nt: TGTGCCAGTAGTATTTACACTGATCAGCCCCAGCATTTT
CDR3aa: CASSIYTDQPQHF
v_gene: TRBV19
abundance: -
d_gene: -
j_gene: TRBJ1-5

CDR3nt: TGCGCCAGCAGTGTGAAGGGGGCCAATGAGCAGTTCTTC
CDR3aa: CASSVKGANEQFF
v_gene: TRBV10-2
abundance: -
d_gene: TRBD1
j_gene: TRBJ2-1

CDR3nt: TGTGCCAGCAGTTTGTGGGGGGCTAATGAAAAACTGTTTTTT
CDR3aa: CASSLWGANEKLFF
v_gene: TRBV28
abundance: once
d_gene: -
j_gene: TRBJ1-4

CDR3nt: TGCGCCAGCAGCGCTCGGGACTTACTAGCGGGGAGATACAATGAGCAGTTCTTC
CDR3aa: CASSARDLLAGRYNEQFF
v_gene: TRBV5-1
abundance: -
d_gene: TRBD2
j_gene: TRBJ2-1

CDR3nt: TGCGCCAGCAGCCTCCTGACAGGGACCACCGGGGAGCTGTTTTTT
CDR3aa: CASSLLTGTTGELFF
v_gene: TRBV5-1
abundance: -
d_gene: TRBD1
j_gene: TRBJ2-2

CDR3nt: TGTGCCAGTAGTATCCCTCGAGGGAGCTCCTACAATGAGCAGTTCTTC
CDR3aa: CASSIPRGSSYNEQFF
v_gene: TRBV19
abundance: -
d_gene: -
j_gene: TRBJ2-1

CDR3nt: TGCGCCAGCAGCCCCCTGACTAGCGGTACCTACGAGCAGTACTTC
CDR3aa: CASSPLTSGTYEQYF
v_gene: TRBV5-1
abundance: -
d_gene: TRBD2
j_gene: TRBJ2-7

CDR3nt: TGTGCCAGCTCACCAATAGGATTGAGTACCTACGAGCAGTACTTC
CDR3aa: CASSPIGLSTYEQYF
v_gene: TRBV18
abundance: -
d_gene: -
j_gene: TRBJ2-7

CDR3nt: TGCAGTGTAACACGGGTCGGCGAGCAGTACTTC
CDR3aa: CSVTRVGEQYF
v_gene: TRBV20-1
abundance: once
d_gene: -
j_gene: TRBJ2-7

CDR3nt: TGTGCCAGCAGTCGCGACAGGGTAGTTAATGAAAAACTGTTTTTT
CDR3aa: CASSRDRVVNEKLFF
v_gene: TRBV28
abundance: -
d_gene: TRBD1
j_gene: TRBJ1-4

CDR3nt: TGTGCCAGCAGCTTACAGGGATACACCGGGGAGCTGTTTTTT
CDR3aa: CASSLQGYTGELFF
v_gene: TRBV9
abundance: -
d_gene: -
j_gene: TRBJ2-2

CDR3nt: TGTGCCAGCAGCCCCTGGGGGGGCGTCCCCGGCTACGAGCAGTACTTC
CDR3aa: CASSPWGGVPGYEQYF
v_gene: TRBV5-8
abundance: -
d_gene: -
j_gene: TRBJ2-7

CDR3nt: TGTGCCAGCAGTTTATTTGCCAGCGTCAGTTCCTACGAGCAGTACTTC
CDR3aa: CASSLFASVSSYEQYF
v_gene: TRBV27
abundance: -
d_gene: -
j_gene: TRBJ2-7

CDR3nt: TGCACCAGCAGCCTGGAGTGTTGCGGGACTAGCGGGAAGGGGGACTCCTACGAGCAGTACTTC
CDR3aa: CTSSLECCGTSGKGDSYEQYF
v_gene: TRBV1
abundance: once
d_gene: -
j_gene: TRBJ2-7

CDR3nt: TGCGCCAGCAGTGAGGGACAGAGCACAGATACGCAGTATTTT
CDR3aa: CASSEGQSTDTQYF
v_gene: TRBV10-1
abundance: -
d_gene: -
j_gene: TRBJ2-3

CDR3nt: TGTGCCAGCAGTCCACAGGGGGCGAGGGAGACCCAGTACTTC
CDR3aa: CASSPQGARETQYF
v_gene: TRBV27
abundance: -
d_gene: TRBD1
j_gene: TRBJ2-5

CDR3nt: TGTGCCAGCAGTATAGGAACACGGACAGGGTTGCAAAAGCAAGAGACCCAGTACTTC
CDR3aa: CASSIGTRTGLQKQETQYF
v_gene: TRBV27
abundance: -
d_gene: TRBD1
j_gene: TRBJ2-5

CDR3nt: TGCAGTGCTAGTGGGCTAGCGGACGGGTTCTTC
CDR3aa: CSASGLADGFF
v_gene: TRBV20-1
abundance: -
d_gene: TRBD2
j_gene: TRBJ2-1

CDR3nt: TGCGCCAGCAGCTCCCAGGGGACTAATGAAAAACTGTTTTTT
CDR3aa: CASSSQGTNEKLFF
v_gene: TRBV5-1
abundance: -
d_gene: -
j_gene: TRBJ1-4

CDR3nt: TGCGCCAGCAGTCAATGGGTGCTAGCGGGAGTTATGAGTGAGCAGTTCTTC
CDR3aa: CASSQWVLAGVMSEQFF
v_gene: TRBV23-1
abundance: -
d_gene: TRBD2
j_gene: TRBJ2-1

CDR3nt: TGTGCCAGCGGACGCGACAGGGGCACAGATACGCAGTATTTT
CDR3aa: CASGRDRGTDTQYF
v_gene: TRBV11-3
abundance: -
d_gene: TRBD1
j_gene: TRBJ2-3

CDR3nt: TGTGCCAGCAGCTCGTCGGGGGCGGATTACGAGCAGTACTTC
CDR3aa: CASSSSGADYEQYF
v_gene: TRBV11-3
abundance: once
d_gene: -
j_gene: TRBJ2-7

CDR3nt: TGTGCCAGTAGTATTATCCTCAGCGGGGGCACAGATACGCAGTATTTT
CDR3aa: CASSIILSGGTDTQYF
v_gene: TRBV19
abundance: -
d_gene: TRBD2
j_gene: TRBJ2-3

CDR3nt: TGTGCCAGCAGCCTCCTGCTAGCGGAGGGTTACAATGAGCAGTTCTTC
CDR3aa: CASSLLLAEGYNEQFF
v_gene: TRBV2
abundance: few
d_gene: TRBD2
j_gene: TRBJ2-1